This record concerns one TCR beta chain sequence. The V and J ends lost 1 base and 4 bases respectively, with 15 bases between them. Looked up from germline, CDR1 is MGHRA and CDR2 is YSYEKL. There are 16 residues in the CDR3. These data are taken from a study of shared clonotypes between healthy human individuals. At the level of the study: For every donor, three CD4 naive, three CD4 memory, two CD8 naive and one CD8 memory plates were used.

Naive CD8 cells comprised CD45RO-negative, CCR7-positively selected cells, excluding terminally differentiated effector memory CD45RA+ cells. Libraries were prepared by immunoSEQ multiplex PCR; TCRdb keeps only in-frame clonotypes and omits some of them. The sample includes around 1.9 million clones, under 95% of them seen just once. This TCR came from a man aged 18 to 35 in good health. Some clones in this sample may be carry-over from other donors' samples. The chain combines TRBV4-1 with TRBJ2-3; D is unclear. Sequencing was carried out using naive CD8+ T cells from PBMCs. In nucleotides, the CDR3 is TGCGCCAGCAGCCAAGCCCAACCGAGTTTATCAGATACGCAGTATTTT. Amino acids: CASSQAQPSLSDTQYF.